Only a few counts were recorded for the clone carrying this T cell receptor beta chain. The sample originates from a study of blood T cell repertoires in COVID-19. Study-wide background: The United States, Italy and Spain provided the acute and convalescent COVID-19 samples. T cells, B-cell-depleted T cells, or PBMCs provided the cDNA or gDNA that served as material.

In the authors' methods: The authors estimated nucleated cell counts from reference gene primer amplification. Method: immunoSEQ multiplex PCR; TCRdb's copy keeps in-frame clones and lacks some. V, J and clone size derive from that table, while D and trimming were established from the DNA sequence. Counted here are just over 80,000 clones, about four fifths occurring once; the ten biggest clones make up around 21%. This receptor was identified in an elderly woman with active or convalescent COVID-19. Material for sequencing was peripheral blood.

CDR3 amino acids: CASSYRTGNSGNTIYF. CDR3 nucleotide sequence: TGTGCCAGCAGTTACCGGACAGGAAACTCTGGAAACACCATATATTTT. This chain joins TRBV7-2 and TRBJ1-3; TRBD1 matches at 7 bases. Germline CDR1 is SGHTA and CDR2 is FQGNSA. V gave up 6 bases and J gave up 0 bases; unmatched junction bases: 8. The CDR3 loop spans 16 amino acids. The entire variable domain, with the rest obtained from reference TRBV7-2 and TRBJ1-3, is as follows: GAGVSQSPSNKVTEKGKDVELRCDPISGHTALYWYRQSLGQGLEFLIYFQGNSAPDKSGLPSDRFSAERTGGSVSTLTIQRTQQEDSAVYLCASSYRTGNSGNTIYFGEGSWLTVV.